This entry is about one T cell receptor (beta chain). This sample is part of a study of blood T cell repertoires in COVID-19. Study context: The study drew acute and convalescent COVID-19 samples from the United States, Italy and Spain. T cells, B-cell-depleted T cells, or PBMCs provided the cDNA or gDNA that served as material.

Study processing details: Estimates of nucleated cell counts were drawn from the amplification of reference gene primers. TCRdb's copy holds only in-frame clones and misses some; the assay was immunoSEQ multiplex PCR. V, J and clone size derive from that table, while D and trimming were established from the DNA sequence. The sample has under 200,000 clones; 85% to 90% are singletons. There are 15 residues in the CDR3. Germline lookup yields CDR1 SGHRS and CDR2 YFSETQ. V lost 0 bases and J lost 3; bases outside the gene matches: 3. This rearrangement joins TRBV5-1 to TRBJ2-7, with 10 nucleotides matching TRBD1. The sequence came from a woman in her seventies with acute or convalescent COVID-19. Sequencing was carried out using peripheral blood. CDR3 sequence reads: CASSLDRTGGYEQYF. As DNA, the CDR3 is TGCGCCAGCAGCTTGGACCGGACAGGGGGCTACGAGCAGTACTTC.